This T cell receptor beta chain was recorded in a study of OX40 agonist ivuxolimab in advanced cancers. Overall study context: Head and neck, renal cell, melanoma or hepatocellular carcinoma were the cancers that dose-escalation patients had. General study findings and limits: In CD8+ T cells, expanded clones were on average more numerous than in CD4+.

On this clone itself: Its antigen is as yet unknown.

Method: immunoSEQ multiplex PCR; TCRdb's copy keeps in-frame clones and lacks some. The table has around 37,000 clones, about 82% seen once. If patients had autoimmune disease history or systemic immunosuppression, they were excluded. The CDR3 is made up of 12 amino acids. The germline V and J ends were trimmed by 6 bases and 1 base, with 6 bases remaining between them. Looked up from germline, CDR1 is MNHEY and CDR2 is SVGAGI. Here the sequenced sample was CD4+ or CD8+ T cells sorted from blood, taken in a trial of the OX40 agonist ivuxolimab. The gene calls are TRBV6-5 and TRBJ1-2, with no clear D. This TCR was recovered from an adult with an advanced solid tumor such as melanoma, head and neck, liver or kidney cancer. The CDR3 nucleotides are TGTGCCAGCAGGGAGGGTAACTATGGCTACACCTTC. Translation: CASREGNYGYTF.